This is a list of T cell receptor beta chains from one sample in a study of blood T cell repertoires in COVID-19. Sequenced by immunoSEQ multiplex PCR; TCRdb stores in-frame clones only, minus some. The sample has about 340,000 clones, more than 70% seen once; the top ten hold roughly 6.6%. Sequencing used peripheral blood. The source of these receptors is a woman aged 70-85 years with COVID-19, enrolled during active disease. Each CDR3 is given with its conserved first and last residue. The order of the fields is clone size, D gene, J gene, V gene, CDR3 protein, CDR3 DNA. D genes are given only for firm matches. Clone size, where shown, is once, few, many, or a class for clones that have expanded.

clone size: .
D gene: .
J gene: TRBJ2-7
V gene: TRBV27
CDR3 protein: CASSYRGTFYEQYF
CDR3 DNA: TGTGCCAGCAGTTATAGGGGGACATTCTACGAGCAGTACTTC

clone size: .
D gene: TRBD2
J gene: TRBJ2-1
V gene: TRBV30
CDR3 protein: CAWSPGTSAISYNEQFF
CDR3 DNA: TGTGCCTGGAGTCCCGGGACTAGCGCTATATCCTACAATGAGCAGTTCTTC

clone size: .
D gene: TRBD1
J gene: TRBJ1-1
V gene: TRBV3-1/TRBV3-2
CDR3 protein: CASSQDRVGGSGATEAFF
CDR3 DNA: TGTGCCAGCAGCCAAGATCGGGTAGGGGGCTCGGGGGCCACTGAAGCTTTCTTT

clone size: .
D gene: TRBD1
J gene: TRBJ2-4
V gene: TRBV7-2
CDR3 protein: CASSQTGPGNIQYF
CDR3 DNA: TGTGCCAGCAGCCAGACAGGGCCCGGAAACATTCAGTACTTC

clone size: .
D gene: TRBD2
J gene: TRBJ2-7
V gene: TRBV4-2
CDR3 protein: CASSQGGGPYEQYF
CDR3 DNA: TGTGCCAGCAGCCAAGGCGGGGGGCCCTACGAGCAGTACTTC

clone size: .
D gene: .
J gene: TRBJ2-6
V gene: TRBV13
CDR3 protein: CASSFTEGTGANVLTF
CDR3 DNA: TGTGCCAGCAGCTTTACGGAGGGGACTGGGGCCAACGTCCTGACTTTC

clone size: .
D gene: TRBD1
J gene: TRBJ1-2
V gene: TRBV4-2
CDR3 protein: CASSQVPGGEANYGYTF
CDR3 DNA: TGTGCCAGCAGCCAAGTGCCAGGGGGCGAAGCTAACTATGGCTACACCTTC

clone size: .
D gene: .
J gene: TRBJ1-2
V gene: TRBV3-1/TRBV3-2
CDR3 protein: CASSRGGAGYGYTF
CDR3 DNA: TGTGCCAGCAGCCGTGGGGGGGCAGGCTATGGCTACACCTTC

clone size: .
D gene: TRBD2
J gene: TRBJ2-3
V gene: TRBV4-1
CDR3 protein: CASSRGLAGGTGTDTQYF
CDR3 DNA: TGCGCCAGCAGCCGGGGACTAGCGGGGGGAACAGGCACAGATACGCAGTATTTT

clone size: .
D gene: TRBD1
J gene: TRBJ1-3
V gene: TRBV30
CDR3 protein: CAWSNTGAGGNTIYF
CDR3 DNA: TGTGCCTGGAGCAATACAGGGGCGGGTGGAAACACCATATATTTT

clone size: .
D gene: TRBD2
J gene: TRBJ2-1
V gene: TRBV6-5
CDR3 protein: CASSPREGRVEQFF
CDR3 DNA: TGTGCCAGCAGTCCTCGGGAGGGGAGGGTGGAGCAGTTCTTC

clone size: .
D gene: TRBD1
J gene: TRBJ1-1
V gene: TRBV2
CDR3 protein: CASSGTGGAVSTEAFF
CDR3 DNA: TGTGCCAGCAGTGGCACAGGGGGCGCGGTAAGCACTGAAGCTTTCTTT

clone size: .
D gene: TRBD1
J gene: TRBJ2-6
V gene: TRBV5-1
CDR3 protein: CASSLGQHSGANVLTF
CDR3 DNA: TGCGCCAGCAGCCTGGGACAGCACTCTGGGGCCAACGTCCTGACTTTC

clone size: few
D gene: .
J gene: TRBJ2-1
V gene: TRBV12-1
CDR3 protein: CASSHGGAGGRLDEQFF
CDR3 DNA: TGTGCCAGCAGCCACGGTGGGGCGGGGGGGCGTCTCGATGAGCAGTTCTTC

clone size: once
D gene: .
J gene: TRBJ2-7
V gene: TRBV19
CDR3 protein: CASSIQATSSYEQYF
CDR3 DNA: TGTGCCAGTAGTATTCAGGCCACGAGCTCCTACGAGCAGTACTTC

clone size: once
D gene: TRBD2
J gene: TRBJ2-1
V gene: TRBV7-2
CDR3 protein: CASSSSGGASYNEQFF
CDR3 DNA: TGTGCCAGCAGCAGTAGCGGGGGGGCCTCCTACAATGAGCAGTTCTTC

clone size: .
D gene: TRBD2
J gene: TRBJ2-1
V gene: TRBV19
CDR3 protein: CASSYPHSGVEQLF
CDR3 DNA: TGTGCCAGTAGTTACCCCCACAGCGGGGTTGAGCAGCTCTTC

clone size: .
D gene: .
J gene: TRBJ1-4
V gene: TRBV5-6
CDR3 protein: CASSFSPVANEKLFF
CDR3 DNA: TGTGCCAGCAGCTTTTCCCCGGTGGCTAATGAAAAACTGTTTTTT

clone size: .
D gene: TRBD1
J gene: TRBJ2-2
V gene: TRBV29-1
CDR3 protein: CSASQGANTGELFF
CDR3 DNA: TGCAGCGCCTCACAGGGGGCAAACACCGGGGAGCTGTTTTTT

clone size: .
D gene: .
J gene: TRBJ1-2
V gene: TRBV5-8
CDR3 protein: CASSFGQLPIGGYTF
CDR3 DNA: TGTGCCAGCAGCTTCGGACAGCTACCGATCGGCGGCTACACCTTC

clone size: .
D gene: TRBD1
J gene: TRBJ2-5
V gene: TRBV18
CDR3 protein: CASSLGNRGPQETQYF
CDR3 DNA: TGTGCCAGCTCGCTGGGGAACAGGGGGCCACAAGAGACCCAGTACTTC

clone size: .
D gene: TRBD1
J gene: TRBJ1-4
V gene: TRBV3-1/TRBV3-2
CDR3 protein: CASSLEGQNLANEKLFF
CDR3 DNA: TGTGCCAGCAGCCTAGAGGGACAGAACCTAGCTAATGAAAAACTGTTTTTT

clone size: .
D gene: .
J gene: TRBJ1-2
V gene: TRBV10-2
CDR3 protein: CASSESRAYGYTF
CDR3 DNA: TGCGCCAGCAGTGAGTCCAGGGCCTATGGCTACACCTTC

clone size: .
D gene: .
J gene: TRBJ2-4
V gene: TRBV7-9
CDR3 protein: CASSTGFDLDIQYF
CDR3 DNA: TGTGCCAGCAGCACGGGGTTCGATTTGGACATTCAGTACTTC

clone size: .
D gene: TRBD1
J gene: TRBJ1-3
V gene: TRBV7-2
CDR3 protein: CASRPGQVGSGNTIYF
CDR3 DNA: TGTGCCAGCAGACCCGGACAGGTTGGCTCTGGAAACACCATATATTTT

clone size: .
D gene: TRBD1
J gene: TRBJ1-6
V gene: TRBV27
CDR3 protein: CASTPEWRQGKAKPLHF
CDR3 DNA: TGTGCCAGCACCCCAGAGTGGAGACAGGGGAAGGCTAAACCCCTCCACTTT

clone size: once
D gene: .
J gene: TRBJ2-2
V gene: TRBV3-1/TRBV3-2
CDR3 protein: CASSYLAKNTGELFF
CDR3 DNA: TGTGCCAGCAGCTACCTAGCGAAGAACACCGGGGAGCTGTTTTTT

clone size: .
D gene: .
J gene: TRBJ2-1
V gene: TRBV12-2
CDR3 protein: CASRLKMTSGGSSSYNEQFF
CDR3 DNA: TGTGCAAGTCGCCTAAAAATGACTAGCGGGGGGTCAAGCTCCTACAATGAGCAGTTCTTC

clone size: .
D gene: .
J gene: TRBJ1-1
V gene: TRBV10-3
CDR3 protein: CAISDPTGNTEAFF
CDR3 DNA: TGTGCCATCAGTGATCCAACAGGGAACACTGAAGCTTTCTTT

clone size: .
D gene: .
J gene: TRBJ1-4
V gene: TRBV4-1
CDR3 protein: CASRRTFATNEKLFF
CDR3 DNA: TGCGCCAGCAGGCGGACATTTGCAACTAATGAAAAACTGTTTTTT

clone size: .
D gene: .
J gene: TRBJ2-5
V gene: TRBV4-1
CDR3 protein: CASSQVTVRTQYF
CDR3 DNA: TGCGCCAGCAGCCAAGTGACAGTGAGGACCCAGTACTTC

clone size: .
D gene: .
J gene: TRBJ2-1
V gene: TRBV19
CDR3 protein: CASSMGLYNEQFF
CDR3 DNA: TGTGCCAGTAGTATGGGCCTCTACAATGAGCAGTTCTTC

clone size: once
D gene: TRBD2
J gene: TRBJ2-3
V gene: TRBV4-3
CDR3 protein: CASSQASGLLTDTQYF
CDR3 DNA: TGCGCCAGCAGCCAAGCTAGCGGGCTACTCACAGATACGCAGTATTTT

clone size: .
D gene: TRBD1
J gene: TRBJ1-2
V gene: TRBV5-1
CDR3 protein: CASSGQTGEYGYTF
CDR3 DNA: TGCGCCAGCAGCGGGCAAACAGGGGAATATGGCTACACCTTC

clone size: .
D gene: TRBD1
J gene: TRBJ1-4
V gene: TRBV29-1
CDR3 protein: CSVETGSNEKLFF
CDR3 DNA: TGCAGCGTTGAGACAGGGAGTAATGAAAAACTGTTTTTT

clone size: .
D gene: .
J gene: TRBJ1-6
V gene: TRBV20-1
CDR3 protein: CSARDGPTLHF
CDR3 DNA: TGCAGTGCTAGAGATGGGCCCACCCTCCACTTT

clone size: .
D gene: .
J gene: TRBJ2-7
V gene: TRBV27
CDR3 protein: CASSLSGGGEQYF
CDR3 DNA: TGTGCCAGCAGTTTATCCGGGGGAGGCGAGCAGTACTTC

clone size: .
D gene: .
J gene: TRBJ1-2
V gene: TRBV29-1
CDR3 protein: CSVVGDGYGYTF
CDR3 DNA: TGCAGCGTTGTAGGGGATGGCTATGGCTACACCTTC

clone size: .
D gene: .
J gene: TRBJ2-5
V gene: TRBV24-1
CDR3 protein: CATSDGWGPLETQYF
CDR3 DNA: TGTGCCACCAGTGATGGGTGGGGGCCCCTAGAGACCCAGTACTTC

clone size: .
D gene: TRBD1
J gene: TRBJ2-7
V gene: TRBV10-3
CDR3 protein: CAITRDRAAEQYF
CDR3 DNA: TGTGCCATCACCCGGGACAGGGCGGCCGAGCAGTACTTC

clone size: .
D gene: TRBD2
J gene: TRBJ2-3
V gene: TRBV5-4
CDR3 protein: CASSLDSGGTTDTQYF
CDR3 DNA: TGTGCCAGCAGCTTGGATAGCGGGGGGACCACAGATACGCAGTATTTT

clone size: .
D gene: TRBD1
J gene: TRBJ2-7
V gene: TRBV28
CDR3 protein: CASSPLAGTGAYEQYF
CDR3 DNA: TGTGCCAGCAGTCCGCTTGCCGGGACAGGGGCCTACGAGCAGTACTTC

clone size: once
D gene: TRBD2
J gene: TRBJ2-1
V gene: TRBV4-1
CDR3 protein: CASSQGASGGGSSYNEQFF
CDR3 DNA: TGCGCCAGCAGCCAAGGGGCTAGCGGGGGGGGTAGCTCCTACAATGAGCAGTTCTTC

clone size: .
D gene: TRBD1
J gene: TRBJ1-2
V gene: TRBV20-1
CDR3 protein: CSASVRQGRNYGYTF
CDR3 DNA: TGCAGTGCTAGTGTTCGACAGGGACGTAACTATGGCTACACCTTC